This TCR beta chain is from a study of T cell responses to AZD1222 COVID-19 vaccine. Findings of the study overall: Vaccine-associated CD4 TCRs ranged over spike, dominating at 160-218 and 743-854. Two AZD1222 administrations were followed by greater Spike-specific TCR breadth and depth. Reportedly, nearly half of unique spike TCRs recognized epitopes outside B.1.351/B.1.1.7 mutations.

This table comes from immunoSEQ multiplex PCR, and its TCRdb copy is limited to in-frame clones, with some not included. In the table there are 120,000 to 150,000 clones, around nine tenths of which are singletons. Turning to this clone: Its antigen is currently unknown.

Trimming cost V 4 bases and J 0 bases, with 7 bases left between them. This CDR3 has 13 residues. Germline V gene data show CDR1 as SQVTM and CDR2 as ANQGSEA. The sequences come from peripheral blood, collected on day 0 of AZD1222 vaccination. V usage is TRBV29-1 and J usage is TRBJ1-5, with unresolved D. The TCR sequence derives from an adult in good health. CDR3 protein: CSVGDYSNQPQHF. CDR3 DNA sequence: TGCAGCGTTGGAGATTATAGCAATCAGCCCCAGCATTTT.